The rows below give T cell receptor beta chains drawn from one sample of a study of cytomegalovirus exposure and HLA in healthy donors. Repertoires were generated with immunoSEQ multiplex PCR, while TCRdb's copy carries only in-frame clones and drops some. The profile shows 120,000 or so clones, 78% of them singletons. The sample was PBMCs. The receptors come from a man aged 25-45 years in good health and CMV-seropositive. Each CDR3 is given with its conserved first and last residue. Fields, in order: D gene, V gene, J gene, clone size, CDR3 DNA, CDR3 protein. The D gene is left open where the match is weak. Clone sizes are given selectively: once, few, many, or a class where the clone is expanded.

D: TRBD2
V: TRBV5-1
J: TRBJ2-3
size: NA
DNA: TGCGCCAGCAGCCCGGAGGGGAGGGCCGTAGATACGCAGTATTTT
CDR3: CASSPEGRAVDTQYF

D: TRBD2
V: TRBV9
J: TRBJ2-1
size: NA
DNA: TGTGCCAGCAGAGGAGTGGGGACTAGCGGATACAATGAGCAGTTCTTC
CDR3: CASRGVGTSGYNEQFF

D: TRBD2
V: TRBV7-6
J: TRBJ2-6
size: NA
DNA: TGTGCCAGCAGCTCCCAAAGCGGGAGGCCCTCCTCTGGGGCCAACGTCCTGACTTTC
CDR3: CASSSQSGRPSSGANVLTF

D: NA
V: TRBV6-6
J: TRBJ2-7
size: NA
DNA: TGTGCCAGCAGGCGACTAGAAGGCTACGAGCAGTACTTC
CDR3: CASRRLEGYEQYF

D: TRBD2
V: TRBV6-1
J: TRBJ2-7
size: NA
DNA: TGTGCCAGCAGTGAAGGCGGGGGGACGACCTACGAGCAGTACTTC
CDR3: CASSEGGGTTYEQYF

D: NA
V: TRBV18
J: TRBJ1-1
size: NA
DNA: TGTGCCAGCTCACCTGGTTCGCAACAACCCGTAGCTTTCTTT
CDR3: CASSPGSQQPVAFF

D: TRBD2
V: TRBV6-1
J: TRBJ2-7
size: NA
DNA: TGTGCCAGCAGTTCCTTAGCGGGCACCACCTACGAGCAGTACTTC
CDR3: CASSSLAGTTYEQYF

D: TRBD1
V: TRBV7-9
J: TRBJ2-5
size: NA
DNA: TGTGCCAGCAGGCCTCACGGGACAGGTAAGGAGCCCCAGTACTTC
CDR3: CASRPHGTGKEPQYF

D: TRBD1
V: TRBV28
J: TRBJ1-2
size: NA
DNA: TGTGCCAGCAGGCGGCCACGGACAGGGGGAAAATATGGCTACACCTTC
CDR3: CASRRPRTGGKYGYTF

D: TRBD1
V: TRBV7-8
J: TRBJ2-1
size: NA
DNA: TGTGCCAGCTACGTGGGACAGGGTTTCAATGAGCAGTTCTTC
CDR3: CASYVGQGFNEQFF

D: NA
V: TRBV19
J: TRBJ1-3
size: NA
DNA: TGTGCCAGTAGAAGACAGGCTTTCTCTGGAAACACCATATATTTT
CDR3: CASRRQAFSGNTIYF

D: NA
V: TRBV28
J: TRBJ1-2
size: NA
DNA: TGTGCCACCGCCAGGGGAGAACTCCACTTTGGCTACACCTTC
CDR3: CATARGELHFGYTF

D: TRBD1
V: TRBV27
J: TRBJ2-7
size: few
DNA: TGTGCCAGCAGACGGAAGCCGGGACAGGGTCGCGAGCAGTACTTC
CDR3: CASRRKPGQGREQYF